The clone carrying this TCR beta chain was seen at least ten times. Its target is unknown. TCRdb passed the 5' RACE reads through MiXCR, listing each CDR3 protein once. The sample lists tens of thousands of distinct CDR3 sequences, more than 9% occurring once. The data were taken from a study of neurological immune-mediated disorders. The germline gives CDR1 MNHNY, CDR2 SVGAGI (reference sequence). Trimming shortened V by 2 bases and J by 1 base, and 11 bases separated the two germline ends. CDR3 length equals 15 residues. Whole-study results and caveats: The highest TCR clonal expansion occurred in HTLV-1-associated myelopathy; multiple sclerosis fell below healthy controls.

Sequenced input: PBMCs. This clonotype originated in an older woman with HTLV-1-associated myelopathy (HAM/TSP). The chain uses TRBV6-6 and TRBJ1-1; D unresolved. The CDR3 DNA reads as TGTGCCAGCAGTTACGGTTATCTCCCGAACACTGAAGCTTTCTTT. Residues: CASSYGYLPNTEAFF.